Listed below are T cell receptor beta chains from one sample, sequenced in a study of T cell responses to AZD1222 COVID-19 vaccine. Profiling relied on immunoSEQ multiplex PCR, and the TCRdb table lists in-frame clones only, not all of them. The sample yields over 150,000 clones, just over 85% seen once. The sequences come from peripheral blood, collected 28 days after the second AZD1222 dose. The receptor set was obtained from an adult who received the AZD1222 COVID-19 vaccine. Both conserved end residues are part of each CDR3. Each record gives: D gene, V gene, J gene, clone size, CDR3 protein, CDR3 DNA. The D gene is left open where the match is weak. Clone size is given for some rows only: seen once, a few or many times, or a class if the clone is expanded.

D gene: -
V gene: TRBV7-8
J gene: TRBJ1-4
clone size: -
CDR3 protein: CASSLASGTNEKLFF
CDR3 DNA: TGTGCCAGCAGCTTAGCGTCCGGGACTAATGAAAAACTGTTTTTT

D gene: -
V gene: TRBV12-5
J gene: TRBJ1-2
clone size: -
CDR3 protein: CASGLGTYLYGYTF
CDR3 DNA: TGTGCTAGTGGTTTGGGTACCTACCTCTATGGCTACACCTTC

D gene: TRBD2
V gene: TRBV2
J gene: TRBJ2-3
clone size: -
CDR3 protein: CASSESVLAGVTDTQYF
CDR3 DNA: TGTGCCAGCAGTGAATCGGTGCTAGCGGGGGTCACAGATACGCAGTATTTT

D gene: -
V gene: TRBV6-5
J gene: TRBJ1-2
clone size: -
CDR3 protein: CASSYGNYGYTF
CDR3 DNA: TGTGCCAGCAGTTACGGGAACTATGGCTACACCTTC

D gene: TRBD2
V gene: TRBV19
J gene: TRBJ2-5
clone size: -
CDR3 protein: CASSSGTTSGIQETQYF
CDR3 DNA: TGTGCCAGTAGTAGTGGGACCACTAGCGGGATCCAAGAGACCCAGTACTTC

D gene: -
V gene: TRBV12-3/TRBV12-4
J gene: TRBJ2-2
clone size: -
CDR3 protein: CASSLGNTGELFF
CDR3 DNA: TGTGCCAGCAGTTTAGGTAACACCGGGGAGCTGTTTTTT

D gene: -
V gene: TRBV5-6
J gene: TRBJ1-1
clone size: few
CDR3 protein: CASSLVQGNTEAFF
CDR3 DNA: TGTGCCAGCAGCTTGGTGCAGGGGAACACTGAAGCTTTCTTT

D gene: TRBD1
V gene: TRBV25-1
J gene: TRBJ1-1
clone size: -
CDR3 protein: CASSKQGAEAFF
CDR3 DNA: TGTGCCAGCAGCAAACAGGGGGCTGAAGCTTTCTTT

D gene: -
V gene: TRBV20-1
J gene: TRBJ2-3
clone size: -
CDR3 protein: CSARDVDTQYF
CDR3 DNA: TGCAGTGCTAGAGATGTTGATACGCAGTATTTT

D gene: -
V gene: TRBV12-3/TRBV12-4
J gene: TRBJ2-7
clone size: -
CDR3 protein: CASSLWTNYEQYF
CDR3 DNA: TGTGCCAGCAGTTTATGGACAAACTACGAGCAGTACTTC

D gene: TRBD2
V gene: TRBV25-1
J gene: TRBJ2-1
clone size: -
CDR3 protein: CASSRLAGVDNEQFF
CDR3 DNA: TGTGCCAGCAGCCGACTAGCGGGGGTTGACAATGAGCAGTTCTTC

D gene: TRBD2
V gene: TRBV15
J gene: TRBJ2-3
clone size: -
CDR3 protein: CATSSGYTDTQYF
CDR3 DNA: TGTGCCACCTCTAGCGGTTACACAGATACGCAGTATTTT

D gene: TRBD1
V gene: TRBV5-1
J gene: TRBJ1-3
clone size: -
CDR3 protein: CASSNRDRGGDTIYF
CDR3 DNA: TGCGCCAGCAGCAACCGGGACAGGGGTGGGGACACCATATATTTT

D gene: -
V gene: TRBV5-6
J gene: TRBJ1-2
clone size: -
CDR3 protein: CASSPGQTYGYTF
CDR3 DNA: TGTGCCAGCAGCCCTGGACAAACGTATGGCTACACCTTC

D gene: TRBD2
V gene: TRBV3-1/TRBV3-2
J gene: TRBJ2-5
clone size: once
CDR3 protein: CASSQTGGAKETQYF
CDR3 DNA: TGTGCCAGCAGCCAAACCGGGGGGGCAAAAGAGACCCAGTACTTC

D gene: TRBD1
V gene: TRBV3-1/TRBV3-2
J gene: TRBJ2-7
clone size: -
CDR3 protein: CASSHGTVGDRGAYEQYF
CDR3 DNA: TGTGCCAGCAGCCACGGCACGGTGGGGGACAGGGGCGCCTACGAGCAGTACTTC

D gene: TRBD1
V gene: TRBV19
J gene: TRBJ1-2
clone size: -
CDR3 protein: CASSNGQGAGYGYTF
CDR3 DNA: TGTGCCAGTAGTAACGGACAGGGGGCGGGCTATGGCTACACCTTC

D gene: -
V gene: TRBV5-1
J gene: TRBJ1-4
clone size: -
CDR3 protein: CASSLDRQGDNEKLFF
CDR3 DNA: TGCGCCAGCAGCTTGGATCGCCAGGGCGATAACGAAAAACTGTTTTTT

D gene: -
V gene: TRBV30
J gene: TRBJ1-2
clone size: -
CDR3 protein: CAWSRALIGYTF
CDR3 DNA: TGTGCCTGGAGTAGAGCGCTTATTGGCTACACCTTC

D gene: -
V gene: TRBV5-4
J gene: TRBJ2-6
clone size: -
CDR3 protein: CASSPDGASGANVLTF
CDR3 DNA: TGTGCCAGCAGCCCGGACGGGGCGTCCGGGGCCAACGTCCTGACTTTC

D gene: TRBD1
V gene: TRBV25-1
J gene: TRBJ2-7
clone size: few
CDR3 protein: CASSLGQGTYEQYF
CDR3 DNA: TGTGCCAGCAGCCTGGGACAGGGAACGTACGAGCAGTACTTC

D gene: -
V gene: TRBV30
J gene: TRBJ1-5
clone size: -
CDR3 protein: CAWSVGSGRTYQPQHF
CDR3 DNA: TGTGCCTGGAGTGTAGGATCCGGGAGGACCTATCAGCCCCAGCATTTT

D gene: -
V gene: TRBV7-8
J gene: TRBJ2-5
clone size: -
CDR3 protein: CASSFGQLLQETQYF
CDR3 DNA: TGTGCCAGCAGCTTTGGGCAGCTGCTCCAAGAGACCCAGTACTTC

D gene: TRBD2
V gene: TRBV27
J gene: TRBJ2-1
clone size: -
CDR3 protein: CASKNSGEDEQFF
CDR3 DNA: TGTGCCAGCAAGAATAGCGGGGAGGATGAGCAGTTCTTC

D gene: -
V gene: TRBV21-1
J gene: TRBJ2-7
clone size: once
CDR3 protein: CASSKGGAGGYEQYF
CDR3 DNA: TGTGCCAGCAGCAAAGGGGGAGCGGGGGGTTACGAGCAGTACTTC

D gene: -
V gene: TRBV3-1/TRBV3-2
J gene: TRBJ1-1
clone size: -
CDR3 protein: CASSQTQNTEAFF
CDR3 DNA: TGTGCCAGCAGCCAGACCCAGAACACTGAAGCTTTCTTT

D gene: -
V gene: TRBV28
J gene: TRBJ1-2
clone size: few
CDR3 protein: CASSSQLGAGYGYTF
CDR3 DNA: TGTGCCAGCAGCTCGCAATTGGGGGCAGGATATGGCTACACCTTC

D gene: -
V gene: TRBV21-1
J gene: TRBJ1-3
clone size: -
CDR3 protein: CASSMPAGGSGNTIYF
CDR3 DNA: TGTGCCAGCAGCATGCCAGCAGGGGGCTCTGGAAACACCATATATTTT

D gene: TRBD1
V gene: TRBV20-1
J gene: TRBJ1-1
clone size: -
CDR3 protein: CSAWRQGLAFF
CDR3 DNA: TGCAGTGCGTGGAGACAGGGTTTAGCTTTCTTT

D gene: TRBD1
V gene: TRBV7-2
J gene: TRBJ2-7
clone size: -
CDR3 protein: CASSFSGDSSYEQYF
CDR3 DNA: TGTGCCAGCAGCTTTTCAGGGGACAGCTCCTACGAGCAGTACTTC

D gene: -
V gene: TRBV19
J gene: TRBJ1-2
clone size: -
CDR3 protein: CASSIERGNFDGYTF
CDR3 DNA: TGTGCCAGTAGTATAGAAAGGGGGAACTTCGATGGCTACACCTTC

D gene: -
V gene: TRBV7-3
J gene: TRBJ1-4
clone size: -
CDR3 protein: CASSRRGPETNEKLFF
CDR3 DNA: TGTGCCAGCAGTCGACGGGGGCCTGAAACTAATGAAAAACTGTTTTTT

D gene: TRBD2
V gene: TRBV29-1
J gene: TRBJ2-1
clone size: -
CDR3 protein: CSVERGRLANEQFF
CDR3 DNA: TGCAGCGTTGAAAGGGGAAGACTAGCCAATGAGCAGTTCTTC

D gene: -
V gene: TRBV30
J gene: TRBJ1-5
clone size: -
CDR3 protein: CAWSFEGSNQPQHF
CDR3 DNA: TGTGCCTGGAGTTTTGAGGGAAGCAATCAGCCCCAGCATTTT

D gene: -
V gene: TRBV9
J gene: TRBJ2-7
clone size: -
CDR3 protein: CASSSRTGYEQYF
CDR3 DNA: TGTGCCAGCAGCTCCAGGACGGGGTACGAGCAGTACTTC

D gene: -
V gene: TRBV11-1
J gene: TRBJ1-4
clone size: -
CDR3 protein: CASSQTYRTNEKLFF
CDR3 DNA: TGTGCCAGCAGCCAGACATATCGGACTAATGAAAAACTGTTTTTT

D gene: TRBD1
V gene: TRBV27
J gene: TRBJ1-6
clone size: -
CDR3 protein: CASSFVQGYSPLHF
CDR3 DNA: TGTGCCAGCAGTTTCGTACAGGGGTATTCACCCCTCCACTTT

D gene: TRBD2
V gene: TRBV30
J gene: TRBJ2-7
clone size: once
CDR3 protein: CAWRVKLAGGHEQYF
CDR3 DNA: TGTGCCTGGAGGGTTAAACTAGCGGGGGGACACGAGCAGTACTTC

D gene: -
V gene: TRBV30
J gene: TRBJ1-1
clone size: -
CDR3 protein: CAWIGSLNTEAFF
CDR3 DNA: TGTGCCTGGATTGGCAGTTTGAACACTGAAGCTTTCTTT

D gene: TRBD2
V gene: TRBV5-4
J gene: TRBJ2-7
clone size: -
CDR3 protein: CASSFLSGALGEQYF
CDR3 DNA: TGTGCCAGCAGCTTCCTTAGCGGGGCCTTGGGCGAGCAGTACTTC

D gene: -
V gene: TRBV11-3
J gene: TRBJ2-1
clone size: -
CDR3 protein: CASSSTGLEQFF
CDR3 DNA: TGTGCCAGCAGCTCCACAGGATTGGAGCAGTTCTTC

D gene: TRBD2
V gene: TRBV7-2
J gene: TRBJ2-7
clone size: -
CDR3 protein: CASSWGLAGVEQYF
CDR3 DNA: TGTGCCAGCAGCTGGGGACTAGCGGGGGTCGAGCAGTACTTC

D gene: -
V gene: TRBV19
J gene: TRBJ1-2
clone size: -
CDR3 protein: CASSRRSNYGYTF
CDR3 DNA: TGTGCCAGTAGCAGACGGTCTAACTATGGCTACACCTTC

D gene: -
V gene: TRBV20-1
J gene: TRBJ1-2
clone size: -
CDR3 protein: CSLLMGGYTF
CDR3 DNA: TGCAGCCTTCTTATGGGTGGCTACACCTTC